This T cell receptor beta chain comes out of a study of blood T cell repertoires in COVID-19. In the study overall: Samples came from the United States, Italy and Spain, spanning acute and convalescent COVID-19. From T cells, B-cell-depleted T cells, or PBMCs came the material, which was cDNA or gDNA.

Authors' processing steps: Nucleated cell number was recorded as an estimate derived from reference gene primer amplification. Produced via immunoSEQ multiplex PCR; TCRdb's table is partial and in-frame only. V, J and clone size derive from that table, while D and trimming were established from the DNA sequence. The table has 140,000 or so clones, 75% to 85% seen once. Sample: peripheral blood. The clonotype was recovered from an elderly woman with acute or convalescent COVID-19.

The CDR3 region is CASSLEAGNGYTF. CDR3 DNA: TGTGCCAGCAGCTTAGAAGCAGGGAATGGCTACACCTTC. This chain connects TRBV7-2 to TRBJ1-2; D may be TRBD1 (5 bases). CDR3 length: 13 amino acids. Germline V gene data show CDR1 as SGHTA and CDR2 as FQGNSA. The V end was cut by 1 base, the J end by 6 bases, with 9 bases between.